This TCR beta chain was documented in a study of read filtering for tumor transcriptome and immune sequencing. Study in general: Among patients, roughly 17 were male and about 15 female, aged 47 to 80 (mean roughly 64).

Whole-study findings and limits: Compared with RNA-seq, IR-seq gave much higher clonotype depth and reliability. This fraction held mixed bone marrow immune cells after CD138-negative sorting.

This clonotype was picked up many times. The antigen is unknown. This library used roughly 370 ng RNA and molecular barcoded adaptors spanning alpha/delta and beta/gamma chains. TCRdb reanalysed the reads using MiXCR and keeps one entry per CDR3 protein. The table has around 60,000 distinct CDR3 sequences, roughly 18% seen once. Germline loops: CDR1 SGHVS, CDR2 FQNEAQ. Trimming removed 4 bases from V and 1 base from J, with 14 bases in between. The CDR3 totals 17 residues. Bone marrow was sampled from every patient at the time of active disease. The sequenced sample was a population of CD138-negative cells sorted from bone marrow. V usage is TRBV7-8 and J usage is TRBJ1-6; possible D gene TRBD1, 6 bases. The TCR originated in a donor at least 40 years old with multiple myeloma. CDR3 amino acids: CASSSRDTGSYNSPLHF. CDR3 nucleotides: TGTGCCAGCAGCTCCCGGGACACGGGGTCCTATAATTCACCCCTCCACTTT. Supplemented by reference TRBV7-8 and TRBJ1-6, the full variable domain reads GAGVSQSPRYKVAKRGQDVALRCDPISGHVSLFWYQQALGQGPEFLTYFQNEAQLDKSGLPSDRFFAERPEGSVSTLKIQRTQQEDSAVYLCASSSRDTGSYNSPLHFGNGTRLTVT.